Listed below are T cell receptor beta chains from one sample, sequenced in a study of neurological immune-mediated disorders. In TCRdb, the 5' RACE reads were re-called with MiXCR into one record per CDR3 protein. The table includes about 52,000 distinct CDR3 sequences, roughly 3.8% detected once. The sequenced material came from PBMCs. The receptors shown here come from a man between 60 and 70 years old with multiple sclerosis. Each CDR3 is given with its conserved first and last residue. A D gene is named only where the DNA matches it firmly. Clone sizes are given selectively: once, few, many, or a class where the clone is expanded.

j_gene,abundance,v_gene,d_gene,CDR3aa,CDR3nt
TRBJ1-2,many,TRBV5-1,-,CASSIRGAGDGYTF,TGCGCCAGCAGCATCCGGGGCGCAGGAGATGGCTACACCTTC
TRBJ1-5,many,TRBV24-1,-,CATSRRGPRQPQHF,TGTGCCACCAGTAGGCGGGGGCCGCGACAGCCCCAGCATTTT
TRBJ2-7,many,TRBV18,TRBD1,CASQRTGASHEQYF,TGTGCCAGCCAACGGACAGGGGCTTCCCACGAGCAGTACTTC
TRBJ1-2,-,TRBV12-3/TRBV12-4,TRBD1,CASSLTGGGGYTF,TGTGCCAGCAGTTTAACAGGGGGTGGGGGCTACACCTTC
TRBJ1-6,many,TRBV6-5,-,CASRQQGFYNSPLHF,TGTGCCAGCAGACAACAGGGATTTTATAATTCACCCCTCCACTTT
TRBJ2-7,many,TRBV7-2,TRBD2,CASSLSGSGGFYEQYF,TGTGCCAGCAGCCTCAGCGGCAGCGGGGGATTTTACGAGCAGTACTTC
TRBJ1-1,few,TRBV28,-,CASSPGGGGLTEAFF,TGTGCCAGCAGTCCCGGAGGGGGGGGCCTCACTGAAGCTTTCTTT
TRBJ1-6,many,TRBV7-9,TRBD1,CASSGLTGVTNSPLHF,TGTGCCAGCAGCGGATTGACAGGGGTAACCAATTCACCCCTCCACTTT
TRBJ2-7,many,TRBV7-2,-,CASSLSDYEQYF,TGTGCCAGCAGCTTAAGCGACTACGAGCAGTACTTC
TRBJ2-3,many,TRBV20-1,-,CSAGGGGEDTQYF,TGCAGTGCTGGAGGGGGCGGTGAAGATACGCAGTATTTT
TRBJ2-1,many,TRBV20-1,-,CSAIPQNQSWNEQFF,TGCAGTGCCATCCCTCAGAACCAATCTTGGAATGAGCAGTTCTTC
TRBJ1-2,many,TRBV18,-,CASSPGSGYGYTF,TGTGCCAGCTCACCAGGGTCTGGGTATGGCTACACCTTC
TRBJ2-1,many,TRBV20-1,TRBD1,CSAEDRVPNEQFF,TGCAGTGCTGAAGACAGGGTCCCCAATGAGCAGTTCTTC
TRBJ2-2,many,TRBV7-2,-,CASSSSLIAASTGELFF,TGTGCCAGCAGCTCCTCCCTAATAGCGGCCAGCACCGGGGAGCTGTTTTTT
TRBJ1-2,many,TRBV5-6,TRBD1,CASSRTGPFYGYTF,TGTGCCAGCAGCAGGACAGGGCCTTTCTATGGCTACACCTTC
TRBJ1-5,many,TRBV12-3/TRBV12-4,-,CASSLAQGNQPQHF,TGTGCCAGCAGTTTAGCGCAGGGTAATCAGCCCCAGCATTTT
TRBJ2-5,many,TRBV14,TRBD1,CASRRDRETQYF,TGTGCCAGCAGAAGGGACAGGGAGACCCAGTACTTC
TRBJ2-7,many,TRBV5-1,-,CASSYPDSHYEQYF,TGCGCCAGCAGCTATCCGGACAGTCACTACGAGCAGTACTTC
TRBJ1-1,-,TRBV12-3/TRBV12-4,-,CASKPPGQNEAFF,TGTGCCAGCAAACCCCCCGGACAAAATGAAGCTTTCTTT
TRBJ1-5,-,TRBV12-3/TRBV12-4,-,CARTDRGSNQPQNF,TGTGCCAGAACGGATAGGGGGAGCAATCAGCCCCAGAATTTT
TRBJ2-1,many,TRBV7-9,-,CASSLNSNEQFF,TGTGCCAGCAGCTTGAACTCCAATGAGCAGTTCTTC
TRBJ1-1,many,TRBV6-2/TRBV6-3,TRBD1,CASSTGQGTFEAFF,TGTGCCAGCAGCACGGGACAGGGGACCTTCGAAGCTTTCTTT